This TCR beta chain was retrieved from a study of blood T cell repertoires in COVID-19. Overall study: The study drew acute and convalescent COVID-19 samples from the United States, Italy and Spain. PBMCs, B-cell-depleted T cells, or T cells were the source of the cDNA or gDNA that made up the material.

Original handling: Amplifying reference gene primers gave estimates of nucleated cell counts. Libraries were prepared by immunoSEQ multiplex PCR; TCRdb keeps only in-frame clonotypes and omits some of them. V and J calls and clone size are as listed in that table; D and trimming were resolved from the DNA. The repertoire consists of some 46,000 clones, with 73% occurring once and the leading ten covering 50% to 75%. This clone came up a few times. V lost 0 bases and J 8 bases, leaving 8 bases between the germline ends. The CDR3 is 13 residues long. Looked up from germline, CDR1 is SGDLS and CDR2 is YYNGEE.

Sequenced input: peripheral blood. The J gene is TRBJ2-2, the V gene TRBV9; D is unresolved. The receptor comes from a man older than 75 with acute or convalescent COVID-19. CDR3 coding DNA: TGTGCCAGCAGCGTAGTGCCTGCGGGGGAGCTGTTTTTT. It yields the protein CASSVVPAGELFF.